This record concerns one T cell receptor beta chain sequence. This specimen belongs to a study of blood T cell repertoires in COVID-19. Study details: PBMCs, B-cell-depleted T cells, or T cells were the source of the cDNA or gDNA that made up the material.

Profiled with immunoSEQ multiplex PCR; TCRdb holds only in-frame clones, not every one. The sample records 110,000 or so clones, less than 85% being singletons. This receptor was obtained from a human donor in a cohort sampled during active COVID-19. The sample was peripheral blood.

The CDR3 region is CASSPPTGVTEAFF. The CDR3 DNA reads TGTGCCAGTAGTCCCCCTACAGGGGTCACTGAAGCTTTCTTT. The rearrangement uses TRBV19 and TRBJ1-1; TRBD1 agrees at 7 bases. This CDR3 has 14 residues. Germline V lookup: CDR1 LNHDA, CDR2 SQIVND (reference sequence). V dropped 5 bases and J dropped 4; count of bases not matched to a gene: 7.